This TCR beta chain is drawn from a study of blood T cells in healthy people across ages. General observations from the study: Conclusively comparing naive with antigen-experienced cells was impossible with unsorted PBMCs.

Germline-derived CDR1 and CDR2 are MDHEN and SYDVKM. The CDR3 runs to 14 residues. Trimming removed 4 bases at V and 7 bases at J, with 16 bases between. Sample-barcoded 5' priming and a J-beta primer mix drove a second PCR of about 7 to 11 cycles. TCRdb redid the calling of the 5' RACE reads with MiXCR, one entry per CDR3 protein. The profile covers hundreds of thousands of distinct CDR3 sequences, with approximately 26% appearing a single time and approximately 3.6% taken by the ten largest. With respect to this clonotype: The antigen is not known.

These sequences were also reported in another study, on T cells of mothers and their children. That report adds: Unrelated mother-child pairs always had slightly, but never significantly, lower normalized overlap than related pairs. There was no detection of any persistent microchimeric T cell clones.

The gene calls are TRBV28 and TRBJ1-2, with TRBD1 as a possible D gene (6 bases). The clonotype was recovered from a boy aged 2 to 9 in good health. Specimen: blood. The CDR3 reads CASSYGTGGRGYTF. CDR3 DNA: TGTGCCAGCAGTTACGGGACCGGGGGCCGTGGCTACACCTTC.